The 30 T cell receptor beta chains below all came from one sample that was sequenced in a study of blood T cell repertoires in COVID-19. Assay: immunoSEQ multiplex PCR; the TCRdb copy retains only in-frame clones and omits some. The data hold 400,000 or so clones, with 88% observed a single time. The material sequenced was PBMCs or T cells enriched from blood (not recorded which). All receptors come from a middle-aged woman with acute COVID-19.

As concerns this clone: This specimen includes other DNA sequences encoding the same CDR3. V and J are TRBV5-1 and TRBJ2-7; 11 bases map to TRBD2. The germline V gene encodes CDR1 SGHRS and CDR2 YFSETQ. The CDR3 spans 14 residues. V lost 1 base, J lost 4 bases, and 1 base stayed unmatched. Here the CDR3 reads CASSLTSGGYEQYF. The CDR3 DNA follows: TGCGCCAGCAGCTTGACTAGCGGGGGTTACGAGCAGTACTTC.

CDR3 residues: CASSFNGLAGGPDTQYF. The CDR3 DNA follows: TGTGCCAGCAGCTTTAACGGACTAGCGGGGGGCCCAGATACGCAGTATTTT. The rearrangement links TRBV5-4 to TRBJ2-3; 14 bases align to TRBD2. The CDR3 spans 17 residues. After removal of 2 bases from V and 4 bases from J, the junction contained 6 bases not matched to a gene. CDR1 is SGHNT and CDR2 is YYREEE in the germline V gene (reference sequence).

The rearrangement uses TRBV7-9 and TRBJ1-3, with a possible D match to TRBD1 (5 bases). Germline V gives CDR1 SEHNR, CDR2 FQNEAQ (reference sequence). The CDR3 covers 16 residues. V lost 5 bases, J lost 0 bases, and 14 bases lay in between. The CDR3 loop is CASSPPGLISGNTIYF. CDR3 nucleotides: TGTGCCAGCAGCCCTCCGGGACTCATCTCTGGAAACACCATATATTTT.

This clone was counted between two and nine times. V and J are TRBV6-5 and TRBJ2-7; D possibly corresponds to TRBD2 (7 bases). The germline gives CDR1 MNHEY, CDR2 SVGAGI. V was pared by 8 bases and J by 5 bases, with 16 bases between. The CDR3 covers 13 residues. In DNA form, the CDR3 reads TGTGCCAGCCGAAGGGGGGGAGGCGACGAGCAGTACTTC. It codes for CASRRGGGDEQYF.

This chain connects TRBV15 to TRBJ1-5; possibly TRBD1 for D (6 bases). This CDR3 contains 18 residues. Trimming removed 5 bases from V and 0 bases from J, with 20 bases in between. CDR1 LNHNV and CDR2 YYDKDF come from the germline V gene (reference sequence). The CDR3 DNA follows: TGTGCCACCAGCGAGAACAGGGCCTCTGGCCATAGCAATCAGCCCCAGCATTTT. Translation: CATSENRASGHSNQPQHF.

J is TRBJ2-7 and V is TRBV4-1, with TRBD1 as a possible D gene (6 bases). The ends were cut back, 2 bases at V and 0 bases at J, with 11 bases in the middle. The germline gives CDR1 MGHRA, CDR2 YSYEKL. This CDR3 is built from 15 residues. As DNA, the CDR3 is TGCGCCAGCAGCCAAAGGGGGACGAGCTCCTACGAGCAGTACTTC. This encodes CASSQRGTSSYEQYF.

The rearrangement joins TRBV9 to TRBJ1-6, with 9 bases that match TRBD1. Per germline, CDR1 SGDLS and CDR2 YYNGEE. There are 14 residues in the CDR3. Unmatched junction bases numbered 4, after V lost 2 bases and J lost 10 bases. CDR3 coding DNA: TGTGCCAGCAGCGTCGGGACAGGGAAATCACCCCTCCACTTT. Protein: CASSVGTGKSPLHF.

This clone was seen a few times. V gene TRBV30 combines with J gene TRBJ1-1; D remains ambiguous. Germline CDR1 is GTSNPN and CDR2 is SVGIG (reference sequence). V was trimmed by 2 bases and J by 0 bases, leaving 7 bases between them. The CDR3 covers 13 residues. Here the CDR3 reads CAWSPSLNTEAFF. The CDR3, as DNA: TGTGCCTGGAGTCCCTCCCTGAACACTGAAGCTTTCTTT.

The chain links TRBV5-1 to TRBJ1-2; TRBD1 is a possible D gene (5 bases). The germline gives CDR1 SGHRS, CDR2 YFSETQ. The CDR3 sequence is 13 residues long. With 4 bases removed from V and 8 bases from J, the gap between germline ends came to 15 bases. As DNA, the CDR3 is TGCGCCAGCAGCCCGGGGACGGGGGAAGGCTACACCTTC. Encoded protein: CASSPGTGEGYTF.

CDR3 amino acids: CASSFSGVRIYGYTF. DNA of the CDR3: TGTGCCAGCAGTTTTTCGGGGGTGAGGATCTATGGCTACACCTTC. The chain links TRBV6-5 to TRBJ1-2, with a weak D call TRBD1 (5 bases). Germline V gene sequence: CDR1 MNHEY, CDR2 SVGAGI. Trimming stripped 4 bases from V and 4 bases from J, with 16 bases between. This CDR3 is built from 15 residues.

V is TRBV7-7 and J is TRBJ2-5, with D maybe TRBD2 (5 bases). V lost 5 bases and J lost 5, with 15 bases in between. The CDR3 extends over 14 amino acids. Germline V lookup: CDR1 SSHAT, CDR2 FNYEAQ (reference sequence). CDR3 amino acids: CASSLGSRGETQYF. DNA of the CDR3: TGTGCCAGCAGCCTTGGTAGTAGAGGGGAGACCCAGTACTTC.

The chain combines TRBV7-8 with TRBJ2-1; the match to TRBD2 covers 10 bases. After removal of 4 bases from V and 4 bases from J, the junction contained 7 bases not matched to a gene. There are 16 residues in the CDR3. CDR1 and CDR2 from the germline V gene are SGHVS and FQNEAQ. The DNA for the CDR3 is TGTGCCAGCAGCTCAACCGGGACTAGCGAGTACAATGAGCAGTTCTTC. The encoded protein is CASSSTGTSEYNEQFF.

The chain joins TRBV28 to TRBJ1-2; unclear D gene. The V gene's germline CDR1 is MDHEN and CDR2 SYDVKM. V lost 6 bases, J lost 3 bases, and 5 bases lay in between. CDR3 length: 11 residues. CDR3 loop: CASRQDYGYTF. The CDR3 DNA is TGTGCCAGCAGACAAGACTATGGCTACACCTTC.

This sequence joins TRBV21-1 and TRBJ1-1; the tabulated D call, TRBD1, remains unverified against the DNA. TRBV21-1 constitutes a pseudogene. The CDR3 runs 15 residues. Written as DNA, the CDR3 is TGTGCCAGCAGCCCACGGACAGGGCTACACACTGAAGCTTTCTTT. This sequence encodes CASSPRTGLHTEAFF.

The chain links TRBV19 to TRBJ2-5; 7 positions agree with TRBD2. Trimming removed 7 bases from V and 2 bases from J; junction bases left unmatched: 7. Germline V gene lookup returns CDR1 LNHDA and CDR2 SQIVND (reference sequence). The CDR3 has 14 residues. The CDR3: CASKLAVGQETQYF. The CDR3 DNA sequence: TGTGCCAGTAAGCTAGCGGTGGGACAAGAGACCCAGTACTTC. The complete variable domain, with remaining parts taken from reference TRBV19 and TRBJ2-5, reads DGGITQSPKYLFRKEGQNVTLSCEQNLNHDAMYWYRQDPGQGLRLIYYSQIVNDFQKGDIAEGYSVSREKKESFPLTVTSAQKNPTAFYLCASKLAVGQETQYFGPGTRLLVL.

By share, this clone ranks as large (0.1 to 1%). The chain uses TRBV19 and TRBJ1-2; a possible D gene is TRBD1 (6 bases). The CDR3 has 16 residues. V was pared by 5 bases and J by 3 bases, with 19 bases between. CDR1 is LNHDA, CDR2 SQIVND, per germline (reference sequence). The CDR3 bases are TGTGCCAGTAGTGCAGAAAGCCTGGGGGCATACTATGGCTACACCTTC. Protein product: CASSAESLGAYYGYTF. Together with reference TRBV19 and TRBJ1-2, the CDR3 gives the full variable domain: DGGITQSPKYLFRKEGQNVTLSCEQNLNHDAMYWYRQDPGQGLRLIYYSQIVNDFQKGDIAEGYSVSREKKESFPLTVTSAQKNPTAFYLCASSAESLGAYYGYTFGSGTRLTVV.

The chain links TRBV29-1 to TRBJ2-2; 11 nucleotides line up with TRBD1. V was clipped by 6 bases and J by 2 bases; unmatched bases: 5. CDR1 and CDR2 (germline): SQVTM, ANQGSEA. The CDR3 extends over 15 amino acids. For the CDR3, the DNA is TGCAGCGTGCCTGGGACAGGGGGAAACACCGGGGAGCTGTTTTTT. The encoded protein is CSVPGTGGNTGELFF.

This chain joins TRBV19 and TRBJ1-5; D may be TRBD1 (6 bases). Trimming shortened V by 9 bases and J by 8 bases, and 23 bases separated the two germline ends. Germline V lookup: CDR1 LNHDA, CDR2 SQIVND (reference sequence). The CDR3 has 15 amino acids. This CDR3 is CASKVTGQPREPQHF. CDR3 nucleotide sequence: TGTGCCAGCAAAGTCACGGGACAACCGCGGGAGCCCCAGCATTTT.

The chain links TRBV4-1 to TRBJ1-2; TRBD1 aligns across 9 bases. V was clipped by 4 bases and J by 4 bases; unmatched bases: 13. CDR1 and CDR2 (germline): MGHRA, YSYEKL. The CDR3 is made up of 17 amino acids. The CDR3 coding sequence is TGCGCCAGCAGCCCGGGAAGCGGACAGGGGTTGAGCTATGGCTACACCTTC. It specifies CASSPGSGQGLSYGYTF.

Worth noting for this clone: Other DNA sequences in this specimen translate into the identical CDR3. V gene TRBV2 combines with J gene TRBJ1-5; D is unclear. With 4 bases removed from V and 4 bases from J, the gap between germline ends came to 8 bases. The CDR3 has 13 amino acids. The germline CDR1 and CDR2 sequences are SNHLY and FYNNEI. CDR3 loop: CASSAGANQPQHF. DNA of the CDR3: TGTGCCAGCAGTGCGGGTGCAAATCAGCCCCAGCATTTT.

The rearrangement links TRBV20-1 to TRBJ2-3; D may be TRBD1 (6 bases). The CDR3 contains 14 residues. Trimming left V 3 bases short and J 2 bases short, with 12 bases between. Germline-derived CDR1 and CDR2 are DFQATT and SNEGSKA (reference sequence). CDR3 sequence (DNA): TGCAGTGCTAGTCTGGGACAACACACAGATACGCAGTATTTT. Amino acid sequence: CSASLGQHTDTQYF.

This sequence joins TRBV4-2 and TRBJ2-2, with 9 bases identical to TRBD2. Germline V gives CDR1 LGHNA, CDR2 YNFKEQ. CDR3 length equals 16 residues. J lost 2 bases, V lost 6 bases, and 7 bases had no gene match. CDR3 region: CASRKATSGNTGELFF. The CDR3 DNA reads TGTGCCAGCAGGAAAGCGACTAGCGGTAACACCGGGGAGCTGTTTTTT.

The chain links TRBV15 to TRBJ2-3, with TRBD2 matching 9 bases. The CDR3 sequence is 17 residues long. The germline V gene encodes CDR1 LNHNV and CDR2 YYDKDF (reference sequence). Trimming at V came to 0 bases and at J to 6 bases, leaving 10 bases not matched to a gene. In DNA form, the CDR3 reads TGTGCCACCAGCAGAGATAGGCTAGCGGGGCTGGGGGATACGCAGTATTTT. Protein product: CATSRDRLAGLGDTQYF.

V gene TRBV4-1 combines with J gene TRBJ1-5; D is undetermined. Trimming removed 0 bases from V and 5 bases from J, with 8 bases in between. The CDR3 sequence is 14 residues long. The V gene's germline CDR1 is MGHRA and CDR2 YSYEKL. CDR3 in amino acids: CASSQDIGDQPQHF. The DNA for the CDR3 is TGCGCCAGCAGCCAAGATATCGGAGATCAGCCCCAGCATTTT.

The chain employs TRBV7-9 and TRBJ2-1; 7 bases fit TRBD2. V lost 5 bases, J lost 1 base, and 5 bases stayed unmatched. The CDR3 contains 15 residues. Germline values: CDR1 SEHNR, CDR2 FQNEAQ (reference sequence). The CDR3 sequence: CASSLTSVSYNEQFF. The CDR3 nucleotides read TGTGCCAGCAGCCTCACTAGCGTGTCCTACAATGAGCAGTTCTTC.

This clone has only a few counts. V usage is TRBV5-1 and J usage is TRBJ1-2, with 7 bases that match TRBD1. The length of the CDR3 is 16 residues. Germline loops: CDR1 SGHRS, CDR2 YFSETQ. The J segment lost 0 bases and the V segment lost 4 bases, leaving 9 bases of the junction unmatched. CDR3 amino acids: CASSPGPGGSNYGYTF. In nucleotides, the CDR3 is TGCGCCAGCAGCCCTGGGCCAGGGGGGTCTAACTATGGCTACACCTTC.

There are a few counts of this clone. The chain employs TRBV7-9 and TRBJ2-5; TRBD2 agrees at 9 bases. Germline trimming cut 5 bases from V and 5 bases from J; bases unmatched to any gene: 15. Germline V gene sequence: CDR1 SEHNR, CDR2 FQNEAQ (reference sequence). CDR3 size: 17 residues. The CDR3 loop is CASSLVGIAGAGETQYF. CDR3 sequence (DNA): TGTGCCAGCAGCCTCGTCGGGATAGCGGGGGCTGGGGAGACCCAGTACTTC.

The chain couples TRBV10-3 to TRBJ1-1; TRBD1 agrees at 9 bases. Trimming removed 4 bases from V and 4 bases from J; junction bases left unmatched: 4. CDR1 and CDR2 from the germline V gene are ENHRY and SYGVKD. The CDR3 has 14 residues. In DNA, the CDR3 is TGTGCCATCAGTGTACAGGGGGCGGGCACTGAAGCTTTCTTT. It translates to CAISVQGAGTEAFF.

CDR3 DNA: TGTGCCAGCAGCCGAGAAGGGACATTCTATGAGCAGTTCTTC. It codes for CASSREGTFYEQFF. This rearrangement joins TRBV3-1 (or the pseudogene TRBV3-2) to TRBJ2-1, with D possibly TRBD1 on 6 matching bases. The germline V gene encodes CDR1 LGHDT and CDR2 YNNKEL (reference sequence). The CDR3 runs to 14 residues. Trimming removed 4 bases at V and 8 bases at J, with 15 bases between.

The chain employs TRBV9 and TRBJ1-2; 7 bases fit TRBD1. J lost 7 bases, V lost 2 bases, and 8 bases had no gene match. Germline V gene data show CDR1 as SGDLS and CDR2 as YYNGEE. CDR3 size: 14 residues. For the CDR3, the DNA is TGTGCCAGCAGCGTCCAGCAGGGGGGAGTTGGCTACACCTTC. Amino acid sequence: CASSVQQGGVGYTF.